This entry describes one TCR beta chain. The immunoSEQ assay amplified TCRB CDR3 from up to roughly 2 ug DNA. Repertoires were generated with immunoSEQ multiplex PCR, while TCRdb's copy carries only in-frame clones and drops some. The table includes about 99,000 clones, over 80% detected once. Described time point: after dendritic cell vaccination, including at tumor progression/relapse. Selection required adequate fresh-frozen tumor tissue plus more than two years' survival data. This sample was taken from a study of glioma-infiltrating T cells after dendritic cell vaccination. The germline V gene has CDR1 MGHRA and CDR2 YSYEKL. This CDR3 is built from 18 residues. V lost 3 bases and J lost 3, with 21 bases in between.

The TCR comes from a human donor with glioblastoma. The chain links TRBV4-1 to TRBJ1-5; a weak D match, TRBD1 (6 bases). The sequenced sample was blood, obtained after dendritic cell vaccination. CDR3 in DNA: TGCGCCAGCAGCCAGGAGTCGGCGGGGGCCGTGGACAATCAGCCCCAGCATTTT. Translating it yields CASSQESAGAVDNQPQHF.